The 20 T cell receptor beta chains below were found in one sample sequenced in a study of T cells in localized non-small cell lung cancer. Assay: immunoSEQ multiplex PCR; the TCRdb copy retains only in-frame clones and omits some. The sample has over 1,000 clones, about 30% seen once. The specimen comprised lung tumor tissue, sampled before any cancer treatment. Source of these receptors: a woman aged 40 to 75 with stage I squamous cell lung carcinoma.

The V and J genes are TRBV11-3 and TRBJ1-1; the D gene is possibly TRBD1 (6 bases). CDR3 length equals 14 residues. Trimming removed 3 bases at V and 4 bases at J, with 12 bases between. Germline V gene data show CDR1 as SGHNT and CDR2 as YENEEA. The CDR3 here is CASSLAYRVTEAFF. CDR3 DNA: TGTGCCAGCAGCTTGGCCTACAGGGTCACTGAAGCTTTCTTT.

This chain uses TRBV19 with TRBJ2-7; the D gene is possibly TRBD2 (5 bases). V lost 4 bases and J lost 0, with 13 bases in between. This CDR3 is built from 15 residues. From germline, CDR1 is LNHDA and CDR2 SQIVND (reference sequence). The CDR3 nucleotides are TGTGCCAGTAGTAATCGCGGAGGTAGCTCCTACGAGCAGTACTTC. This sequence encodes CASSNRGGSSYEQYF.

J is TRBJ1-1 and V is TRBV29-1, with D maybe TRBD1 (5 bases). The germline V and J ends were trimmed by 3 bases and 10 bases, with 15 bases remaining between them. The CDR3 has 12 amino acids. Germline lookup yields CDR1 SQVTM and CDR2 ANQGSEA. CDR3 in amino acids: CSVEGRYRGAFF. The CDR3 nucleotides read TGCAGCGTTGAGGGAAGGTATAGGGGAGCTTTCTTT. Full variable domain (rest looked up from reference TRBV29-1 and TRBJ1-1): SAVISQKPSRDICQRGTSLTIQCQVDSQVTMMFWYRQQPGQSLTLIATANQGSEATYESGFVIDKFPISRPNLTFSTLTVSNMSPEDSSIYLCSVEGRYRGAFFGQGTRLTVV.

The chain recombines TRBV19 with TRBJ1-1; a weak D match, TRBD1 (5 bases). The CDR3 has 11 residues. V lost 7 bases and J 10 bases, leaving 13 bases between the germline ends. Germline loops: CDR1 LNHDA, CDR2 SQIVND (reference sequence). CDR3 coding DNA: TGTGCCAGTACAGATAGAAGGGGAGCTTTCTTT. It encodes CASTDRRGAFF.

The chain carries TRBV9 and TRBJ1-5; D remains ambiguous. Looked up from germline, CDR1 is SGDLS and CDR2 is YYNGEE. Between the trimmed V and J ends, which lost 5 bases and 6 bases, there was a span of 12 bases. This CDR3 comprises 13 residues. The CDR3 region has the DNA TGTGCCAGCAGTGAAGATTCGAGTCAGCCCCAGCATTTT. Protein product: CASSEDSSQPQHF.

The sample holds a few counts of this clone. The V and J genes are TRBV1 and TRBJ1-5. TRBV1 is annotated as a pseudogene. The CDR3 is 16 amino acids. The CDR3 sequence: CASSQEGGTGNQPQHF. The CDR3 coding sequence is TGCGCCAGCAGCCAAGAGGGGGGGACGGGCAATCAGCCCCAGCATTTT.

The rearrangement uses TRBV29-1 and TRBJ2-7; 7 bases map to TRBD2. The CDR3 is 12 residues long. Looked up from germline, CDR1 is SQVTM and CDR2 is ANQGSEA. Germline trimming cut 7 bases from V and 5 bases from J; bases unmatched to any gene: 8. CDR3: CSAVGGSNEQYF. The CDR3 DNA reads TGCAGCGCCGTGGGGGGGTCCAACGAGCAGTACTTC.

In the case of this clone: Relative to the germline gene, one junction end is altered; a read error may explain this. The chain joins TRBV4-1 to TRBJ1-1, with D uncertain. The CDR3 sequence is 15 residues long. Germline CDR1 is MGHRA and CDR2 is YSYEKL. CDR3 nucleotides: TGCGCCAGCAGCCGAACACAGATCACGAACACTAAAGCTTTCTTT. It encodes CASSRTQITNTKAFF.

This rearrangement joins TRBV11-3 to TRBJ2-1, with TRBD2 matching 11 bases. The trim removed 6 bases at V and 9 bases at J, leaving 7 bases unmatched. Per germline, CDR1 SGHNT and CDR2 YENEEA. The CDR3 has 14 residues. CDR3 sequence reads: CASSTLAGVGEQFF. DNA of the CDR3: TGTGCCAGCAGTACACTAGCGGGGGTAGGTGAGCAGTTCTTC.

This clone was counted only a few times. V gene TRBV6-8 combines with J gene TRBJ2-5; unclear D gene. This CDR3 region has 14 residues. The V gene's germline CDR1 is MNHGY and CDR2 SAAAGT. The ends were cut back, 7 bases at V and 3 bases at J, with 15 bases in the middle. CDR3 protein: CASNSLGWKETQYF. The CDR3 nucleotides are TGTGCCAGCAATTCACTCGGATGGAAAGAGACCCAGTACTTC.

The V gene is TRBV6-8, the J gene TRBJ2-4; D may be TRBD2 (6 bases). The CDR3 loop spans 15 amino acids. V was shortened by 7 bases and J by 1 base, with 14 bases between the two germline ends. Germline CDR1 is MNHGY and CDR2 is SAAAGT. CDR3 nucleotides: TGTGCCAGCACTACGGGGGTCGGCGCCAAAAACATTCAGTACTTC. Translated: CASTTGVGAKNIQYF.

This chain uses TRBV5-1 with TRBJ2-3, with 8 positions matching TRBD1. The CDR3 spans 15 residues. CDR1 and CDR2 from the germline V gene are SGHRS and YFSETQ. V lost 4 bases and J lost 0; bases outside the gene matches: 4. Here the CDR3 reads CASSRTGSSTDTQYF. The CDR3 nucleotides are TGCGCCAGCAGCCGGACAGGGTCTAGCACAGATACGCAGTATTTT.

The CDR3 here is CACSGGIAGELFF. CDR3 nucleotides: TGTGCCTGTAGCGGGGGGATAGCCGGGGAGCTGTTTTTT. The chain is built from TRBV30 and TRBJ2-2; TRBD2 matches at 10 bases. V lost 6 bases, J lost 6 bases, and 4 bases stayed unmatched. This CDR3 has 13 amino acids. The V gene's germline CDR1 is GTSNPN and CDR2 SVGIG (reference sequence).

V gene TRBV11-3 combines with J gene TRBJ2-2; 7 nucleotides line up with TRBD1. This CDR3 contains 17 residues. The germline gives CDR1 SGHNT, CDR2 YENEEA. Losses at the gene ends were 4 bases for V and 5 bases for J; bases not matched to a gene: 13. Here the CDR3 DNA reads TGTGCCAGCAGCTCTCTCCGGGGACAGCGAATTACCGGGGAGCTGTTTTTT. Translated: CASSSLRGQRITGELFF.

This clone was seen only a few times. The J gene is TRBJ1-6, the V gene TRBV6-8, with D perhaps matching TRBD1 (5 bases). CDR1 is MNHGY and CDR2 is SAAAGT in the germline V gene. The CDR3 contains 14 residues. The germline V and J ends were trimmed by 3 bases and 10 bases, with 13 bases remaining between them. DNA for the CDR3: TGTGCCAGCAGTTATTCTCAGGGTCGCTCACCCCTCCACTTT. It yields the protein CASSYSQGRSPLHF.

In this sample, this clone is medium-sized. The CDR3 sequence is CASSQGQGPPGANVLTF. The CDR3 region has the DNA TGTGCCAGCAGCCAGGGACAGGGGCCCCCTGGGGCCAACGTCCTGACTTTC. The chain has TRBV11-3 and TRBJ2-6, with 10 bases lining up with TRBD1. CDR1 and CDR2 from the germline V gene are SGHNT and YENEEA. V trimming: 5 bases; J trimming: 2 bases; junction bases outside the gene matches: 6. CDR3 size: 17 residues.

This chain links TRBV6-8 with TRBJ2-3; D remains ambiguous. This CDR3 is built from 13 residues. Trimming shortened V by 0 bases and J by 0 bases, and 1 base separated the two germline ends. Germline-derived CDR1 and CDR2 are MNHGY and SAAAGT. The CDR3 is CASSYSSTDTQYF. For the CDR3, the DNA is TGTGCCAGCAGTTACTCGAGCACAGATACGCAGTATTTT.

This clone has more than one count but fewer than ten. The V gene is TRBV9, the J gene TRBJ2-1; unclear D gene. This CDR3 spans 13 amino acids. The germline CDR1 and CDR2 sequences are SGDLS and YYNGEE. The V and J ends lost 0 bases and 9 bases respectively, with 10 bases between them. The CDR3 sequence is CASSVVSAGEQFF. CDR3 nucleotides: TGTGCCAGCAGCGTAGTCTCAGCTGGTGAGCAGTTCTTC.

This clone rates as large. The chain uses TRBV6-8 and TRBJ2-1, with D possibly being TRBD2 (6 bases). CDR1 is MNHGY, CDR2 SAAAGT, per germline. The CDR3 consists of 17 residues. V shed 4 bases and J shed 9 bases, with 25 bases lying between them. CDR3 nucleotides: TGTGCCAGCAGTTTCCGCCCAACTAGTTGGGGGGTCGGTGAGCAGTTCTTC. Amino acids: CASSFRPTSWGVGEQFF.

This clone appeared once. V is TRBV5-1 and J is TRBJ2-1; tentatively, D is TRBD2 (7 bases). V was cut by 4 bases and J by 10 bases, with 18 bases left in between. Per germline, CDR1 SGHRS and CDR2 YFSETQ. CDR3 length: 14 amino acids. DNA for the CDR3: TGCGCCAGCAGCACCCGAGGGGGGGCAGGCGAGCAGTTCTTC. It yields the protein CASSTRGGAGEQFF. Using reference TRBV5-1 and TRBJ2-1 for the parts outside the CDR3, the full variable domain is KAGVTQTPRYLIKTRGQQVTLSCSPISGHRSVSWYQQTPGQGLQFLFEYFSETQRNKGNFPGRFSGRQFSNSRSEMNVSTLELGDSALYLCASSTRGGAGEQFFGPGTRLTVL.